This is a list of T cell receptor beta chains from one sample in a study of blood T cell repertoires in COVID-19. Assay: immunoSEQ multiplex PCR; the TCRdb copy retains only in-frame clones and omits some. Among around 54,000 clones, 89% were seen once, and the ten largest hold around 2.1%. Source material: peripheral blood. The receptor source for this set is a human donor in a cohort sampled during active COVID-19. Both conserved end residues are part of each CDR3. Fields, in order: clone size, D gene, V gene, J gene, CDR3 protein, CDR3 DNA. D genes are given only for firm matches. Clone size appears in some rows only: once, few, many, or a class for an expanded clone.

clone size: .
D gene: TRBD1
V gene: TRBV5-4
J gene: TRBJ1-2
CDR3 protein: CASSPPGQGGFYGYTF
CDR3 DNA: TGTGCCAGCAGCCCACCGGGACAGGGGGGCTTCTATGGCTACACCTTC

clone size: .
D gene: .
V gene: TRBV28
J gene: TRBJ1-4
CDR3 protein: CASSFSTGEKLFF
CDR3 DNA: TGTGCCAGCAGTTTCAGTACCGGGGAAAAACTGTTTTTT

clone size: .
D gene: .
V gene: TRBV2
J gene: TRBJ1-2
CDR3 protein: CASRPDSDGYTF
CDR3 DNA: TGTGCCAGCCGACCCGACAGTGATGGCTACACCTTC

clone size: .
D gene: .
V gene: TRBV11-2
J gene: TRBJ2-3
CDR3 protein: CASSLDSSSTDTQYF
CDR3 DNA: TGTGCCAGCAGCTTAGATTCGAGTAGCACAGATACGCAGTATTTT

clone size: .
D gene: .
V gene: TRBV4-1
J gene: TRBJ1-1
CDR3 protein: CASSHDSSGGTEAFF
CDR3 DNA: TGCGCCAGCAGCCACGACTCGAGTGGGGGGACTGAAGCTTTCTTT

clone size: .
D gene: .
V gene: TRBV7-6
J gene: TRBJ2-5
CDR3 protein: CASSLAPGRIGETQYF
CDR3 DNA: TGTGCCAGCAGCTTAGCACCAGGGAGGATAGGAGAGACCCAGTACTTC

clone size: .
D gene: .
V gene: TRBV5-6
J gene: TRBJ2-7
CDR3 protein: CASGRVGQDYEQYF
CDR3 DNA: TGTGCCAGCGGACGAGTCGGACAAGACTACGAGCAGTACTTC

clone size: .
D gene: TRBD1
V gene: TRBV9
J gene: TRBJ1-2
CDR3 protein: CASSTMTGGNYGYTF
CDR3 DNA: TGTGCCAGCAGCACGATGACAGGGGGAAACTATGGCTACACCTTC

clone size: few
D gene: .
V gene: TRBV29-1
J gene: TRBJ1-2
CDR3 protein: CSVESANYGYTF
CDR3 DNA: TGCAGCGTTGAGTCCGCTAACTATGGCTACACCTTC

clone size: .
D gene: TRBD2
V gene: TRBV6-5
J gene: TRBJ2-3
CDR3 protein: CATSGGEGDTQYF
CDR3 DNA: TGTGCGACTAGCGGGGGGGAAGGAGATACGCAGTATTTT

clone size: .
D gene: .
V gene: TRBV3-1/TRBV3-2
J gene: TRBJ1-6
CDR3 protein: CASSQERQGNSPLHF
CDR3 DNA: TGTGCCAGCAGCCAAGAAAGGCAGGGTAATTCACCCCTCCACTTT

clone size: .
D gene: .
V gene: TRBV2
J gene: TRBJ2-1
CDR3 protein: CASQGGAYNEQFF
CDR3 DNA: TGTGCCAGCCAAGGGGGGGCCTACAATGAGCAGTTCTTC

clone size: .
D gene: .
V gene: TRBV4-2
J gene: TRBJ1-2
CDR3 protein: CASSQERTETGGYTF
CDR3 DNA: TGTGCCAGCAGCCAAGAGAGGACAGAGACAGGAGGCTACACCTTC

clone size: .
D gene: TRBD2
V gene: TRBV7-3
J gene: TRBJ2-5
CDR3 protein: CASSLGGGPQETQYF
CDR3 DNA: TGTGCCAGCAGCTTAGGCGGGGGGCCCCAAGAGACCCAGTACTTC

clone size: .
D gene: .
V gene: TRBV27
J gene: TRBJ1-3
CDR3 protein: CAATPHHTGKRNTIYF
CDR3 DNA: TGTGCCGCCACCCCACACCATACCGGGAAACGAAACACCATATATTTT

clone size: .
D gene: .
V gene: TRBV29-1
J gene: TRBJ1-4
CDR3 protein: CSVEATRNTPTNEKLFF
CDR3 DNA: TGCAGCGTTGAAGCGACCAGGAACACCCCAACTAATGAAAAACTGTTTTTT

clone size: .
D gene: .
V gene: TRBV11-2
J gene: TRBJ1-4
CDR3 protein: CASSLVPVSREKLFF
CDR3 DNA: TGTGCCAGCAGCTTAGTCCCCGTGTCCAGGGAAAAACTGTTTTTT

clone size: .
D gene: .
V gene: TRBV28
J gene: TRBJ1-1
CDR3 protein: CASSPPDRLNTEAFF
CDR3 DNA: TGTGCCAGCAGCCCCCCCGACAGGTTGAACACTGAAGCTTTCTTT

clone size: .
D gene: .
V gene: TRBV6-1
J gene: TRBJ2-5
CDR3 protein: CASSEGQLKGETQYF
CDR3 DNA: TGTGCCAGCAGTGAAGGGCAGCTTAAGGGGGAGACCCAGTACTTC

clone size: .
D gene: .
V gene: TRBV5-4
J gene: TRBJ1-6
CDR3 protein: CAYASSYNSPLHF
CDR3 DNA: TGTGCGTATGCTAGCTCCTATAATTCACCCCTCCACTTT

clone size: .
D gene: TRBD1
V gene: TRBV3-1/TRBV3-2
J gene: TRBJ1-1
CDR3 protein: CASSPTGGREAFF
CDR3 DNA: TGTGCCAGCAGCCCTACAGGGGGCAGGGAAGCTTTCTTT

clone size: .
D gene: TRBD2
V gene: TRBV2
J gene: TRBJ2-2
CDR3 protein: CASSEAAGGRFRSTGELFF
CDR3 DNA: TGTGCCAGCAGTGAGGCGGCGGGGGGGAGGTTTAGGAGCACCGGGGAGCTGTTTTTT

clone size: .
D gene: .
V gene: TRBV5-8
J gene: TRBJ1-5
CDR3 protein: CASSLTDGNNQPQHF
CDR3 DNA: TGTGCCAGCAGCCTAACCGACGGGAATAATCAGCCCCAGCATTTT

clone size: once
D gene: .
V gene: TRBV28
J gene: TRBJ2-5
CDR3 protein: CASSPGDTTQETQYF
CDR3 DNA: TGTGCCAGCAGTCCAGGGGACACGACCCAAGAGACCCAGTACTTC

clone size: .
D gene: TRBD2
V gene: TRBV6-5
J gene: TRBJ2-7
CDR3 protein: CASRHTSGDFYEQYF
CDR3 DNA: TGTGCCAGCAGACATACTAGCGGAGATTTCTACGAGCAGTACTTC